The text below deals with one TCR beta chain. Sequencing was performed with immunoSEQ multiplex PCR; in TCRdb, only in-frame clones are kept and a portion is missing. The data hold approximately 92,000 clones, with about 92% observed a single time. The data are from a study of control samples from healthy donors and cancer patients. CDR3 length: 16 residues. Germline CDR1 SGHRS, CDR2 YFSETQ. V shed 4 bases, J shed 3 bases, and the junction held 8 bases outside the gene matches. The specimen was blood. This chain uses TRBV5-1 with TRBJ2-1; 9 positions agree with TRBD1. The clonotype comes from a woman aged 25 to 39 in good health. The CDR3 coding sequence is TGCGCCAGCAGCGAACAGGGGGCTACCTACTACAATGAGCAGTTCTTC. Translation: CASSEQGATYYNEQFF.